Below, 5 T cell receptor beta chains from the same sample are listed, as sequenced in a study of radiation and T cells in renal cell carcinoma. Time point given: blood 4 weeks post-SBRT, at nephrectomy. Treatment defined: 15 Gy SBRT to primary tumor, nephrectomy 4 weeks later. Clones were sequenced by immunoSEQ multiplex PCR, and TCRdb holds only the in-frame ones, with some missing. The sample includes about 170,000 clones, about 87% of them seen just once. The sequencing used blood, collected from a patient whose treatment included radiotherapy and nephrectomy. These receptors came from a woman aged 50 to 65 with renal cell carcinoma.

The chain has TRBV7-3 and TRBJ1-1; D is uncertain. This CDR3 contains 13 residues. Per germline, CDR1 SGHTA and CDR2 FQGTGA. V lost 3 bases and J lost 1, with 6 bases in between. The CDR3 reads CASSFTGNTEAFF. The CDR3 DNA reads as TGTGCCAGCAGCTTCACGGGGAACACTGAAGCTTTCTTT.

The V and J genes are TRBV15 and TRBJ2-1, with D hard to call. The germline V gene has CDR1 LNHNV and CDR2 YYDKDF (reference sequence). V dropped 1 base and J dropped 6 bases, with 10 bases sitting between them. CDR3 length: 14 amino acids. CDR3 protein: CATSRASRPNEQFF. In nucleotides, the CDR3 is TGTGCCACCAGCAGAGCTTCTAGGCCCAATGAGCAGTTCTTC.

This clone came up once. V gene TRBV18 combines with J gene TRBJ2-2; 10 nucleotides match TRBD2. The germline CDR1 and CDR2 sequences are KGHSH and LQKENI. The CDR3 is made up of 18 amino acids. The V gene end was trimmed by 6 bases and the J gene end by 0 bases; junction bases not matched to a gene: 10. The CDR3 DNA follows: TGTGCCAGCTCCGTCACACTAGCGGGGACCGCGAACACCGGGGAGCTGTTTTTT. Its protein is CASSVTLAGTANTGELFF.

This sequence joins TRBV6-1 and TRBJ1-5, with 9 bases fitting TRBD1. With 6 bases clipped from V and 9 bases from J, the junction kept 6 bases outside the gene matches. CDR3 size: 13 residues. Per the germline V gene, CDR1 is MNHNS and CDR2 is SASEGT. The CDR3 nucleotides read TGTGCCAGCAGCGCCGACAGGGGGAGGCCCCAGCATTTT. Translated, it gives CASSADRGRPQHF.

The rearrangement joins TRBV5-4 to TRBJ2-3; D not certain. V was pared by 2 bases and J by 4 bases, with 8 bases between. Germline assignment: CDR1 SGHNT and CDR2 YYREEE (reference sequence). The CDR3 has 13 amino acids. The CDR3 region is CASSFPDPDTQYF. CDR3 DNA: TGTGCCAGCAGCTTTCCGGACCCAGATACGCAGTATTTT.